Shown below are 19 T cell receptor beta chains from a single sample sequenced in a study of early T cells in non-severe SARS-CoV-2 infection. TCRdb called the 5' RACE reads again in MiXCR, with one record for every CDR3 protein. The sample yields 95,000 to 120,000 distinct CDR3 sequences, 9% to 14% seen once. Sequenced: whole blood. Receptor source: an adult who was a healthcare worker with PCR-confirmed SARS-CoV-2 infection or an uninfected control (not recorded which).

V and J are TRBV29-1 and TRBJ2-7; TRBD2 is a possible D gene (6 bases). Germline CDR1 reads SQVTM; CDR2 reads ANQGSEA. The V and J ends lost 6 bases and 3 bases respectively, with 18 bases between them. The CDR3 loop spans 14 amino acids. The CDR3 coding sequence is TGCAGCGTGGCCCCGAGGGCGGACTACTACGAGCAGTACTTC. Protein product: CSVAPRADYYEQYF.

This clonotype was observed at least ten times. The rearrangement uses TRBV3-1 and TRBJ2-1; perhaps D is TRBD1 or TRBD2 (5 bases each). Germline V gene data show CDR1 as LGHDT and CDR2 as YNNKEL (reference sequence). This CDR3 comprises 14 residues. Trimming stripped 1 base from V and 10 bases from J, with 14 bases between. This CDR3 is CASSQVTGTREQFF. The CDR3 bases are TGTGCCAGCAGCCAAGTTACCGGGACGAGGGAGCAGTTCTTC.

This sequence joins TRBV5-1 and TRBJ1-1; D perhaps matches TRBD1 (5 bases). Trimming took off 4 bases at V and 1 base at J, with 11 bases between the two ends. This CDR3 has 14 residues. Looked up from germline, CDR1 is SGHRS and CDR2 is YFSETQ. This chain's CDR3 is CASSQQVGNTEAFF. CDR3 bases: TGCGCCAGCAGCCAACAGGTAGGGAACACTGAAGCTTTCTTT.

The chain has TRBV29-1 and TRBJ2-5; 9 positions agree with TRBD1. The CDR3 is 13 residues long. The trim removed 6 bases at V and 7 bases at J, leaving 9 bases unmatched. CDR1 and CDR2 from the germline V gene are SQVTM and ANQGSEA. Here the CDR3 reads CSVERTGAGTQYF. In DNA, the CDR3 is TGCAGCGTGGAAAGGACAGGGGCGGGGACCCAGTACTTC.

This clonotype was recorded at least ten times. The chain couples TRBV9 to TRBJ2-1; no firm D call. Germline CDR1 is SGDLS and CDR2 is YYNGEE. Deletions cut 0 bases from V and 6 bases from J, with 16 bases between. The CDR3 sequence is 16 residues long. This CDR3 reads CASSVEARILSNEQFF. CDR3 in DNA: TGTGCCAGCAGCGTAGAGGCCCGGATACTTAGCAATGAGCAGTTCTTC.

J is TRBJ2-3 and V is TRBV6-1, with D perhaps TRBD2 (5 bases). Per the germline V gene, CDR1 is MNHNS and CDR2 is SASEGT. The CDR3 is 14 residues long. Trimming took 7 bases from V and 4 from J, leaving 15 bases between them. The CDR3 spells CASIEGRHADTQYF. The CDR3 DNA reads as TGTGCCAGCATCGAGGGCAGGCATGCAGATACGCAGTATTTT.

This clonotype showed up many times. The chain links TRBV4-2 to TRBJ2-7; no reliable D call. Germline V gene data show CDR1 as LGHNA and CDR2 as YNFKEQ. Trimming left V 1 base short and J 4 bases short, with 11 bases between. The CDR3 is made up of 14 amino acids. The CDR3 DNA sequence: TGTGCCAGCAGCCAAGGCTTTGGAAAGTACGAGCAGTACTTC. It specifies CASSQGFGKYEQYF.

This rearrangement joins TRBV10-3 to TRBJ2-3; 14 positions agree with TRBD2. V was clipped by 10 bases and J by 4 bases; unmatched bases: 7. CDR1 is ENHRY and CDR2 is SYGVKD in the germline V gene. CDR3 size: 15 residues. CDR3 sequence (DNA): TGTGCCAGCCTCGGGACTAGCGGGAGAGCAGATACGCAGTATTTT. Encoded protein: CASLGTSGRADTQYF.

In its sample, this clonotype was seen a few times. The chain couples TRBV30 to TRBJ1-3; no clear D. The CDR3 length is 12 residues. CDR1 and CDR2 (germline): GTSNPN, SVGIG (reference sequence). The ends were cut back, 1 base at V and 4 bases at J, with 5 bases in the middle. In DNA form, the CDR3 reads TGTGCCTGGAGTGCGACAGGAAACACCATATATTTT. It translates to CAWSATGNTIYF.

The CDR3 DNA reads TGCAGTGCTCCCAGCGGGAGGGCCCAAGATACGCAGTATTTT. Residues: CSAPSGRAQDTQYF. This chain connects TRBV20-1 to TRBJ2-3, with 10 bases identical to TRBD2. The trim removed 5 bases at V and 5 bases at J, leaving 7 bases unmatched. CDR1 and CDR2 (germline): DFQATT, SNEGSKA (reference sequence). This CDR3 has 14 amino acids.

Many counts were recorded for this clonotype. The chain couples TRBV11-3 to TRBJ2-2; D is ambiguous. The V gene's germline CDR1 is SGHNT and CDR2 YENEEA. Trimming left V 5 bases short and J 0 bases short, with 10 bases between. The CDR3 is 15 residues long. The DNA of the CDR3 is TGTGCCAGCAGCGTCAAAGGATCGAACACCGGGGAGCTGTTTTTT. It encodes CASSVKGSNTGELFF.

The chain links TRBV29-1 to TRBJ1-1; D remains ambiguous. Trimming removed 4 bases at V and 1 base at J, with 4 bases between. The CDR3 runs 11 residues. CDR1 is SQVTM, CDR2 ANQGSEA, per germline. CDR3 nucleotide sequence: TGCAGCGTTGGTCAGAACACTGAAGCTTTCTTT. It encodes CSVGQNTEAFF.

The chain joins TRBV5-1 to TRBJ2-7, with D perhaps matching TRBD1 or TRBD2 (5 bases each). From germline, CDR1 is SGHRS and CDR2 YFSETQ. The CDR3 contains 12 residues. V dropped 2 bases and J dropped 6 bases, with 9 bases sitting between them. CDR3 protein: CASSLEGIEQYF. The CDR3 DNA follows: TGCGCCAGCAGCTTAGAGGGGATCGAGCAGTACTTC.

This clonotype was recorded a few times. CDR3 coding DNA: TGCAGCGTTGCGGTGCGGGGGAAATCGAACACTGAAGCTTTCTTT. As protein: CSVAVRGKSNTEAFF. The V call is TRBV29-1, the J call TRBJ1-1; a weak D match, TRBD1 (5 bases). V shed 4 bases and J shed 1 base, with 16 bases lying between them. The germline V gene encodes CDR1 SQVTM and CDR2 ANQGSEA. The CDR3 length is 15 residues.

The gene calls are TRBV7-6 and TRBJ2-2, with 8 bases matching TRBD2. This CDR3 has 14 amino acids. V lost 5 bases to trimming and J lost 7 bases; unmatched junction nucleotides: 6. Looked up from germline, CDR1 is SGHVS and CDR2 is FNYEAQ. The CDR3 DNA is TGTGCCAGCAGCGGCGCGGGGGGAGGCGGGGAGCTGTTTTTT. Residues: CASSGAGGGGELFF.

This clonotype has a count of ten or more. The rearrangement links TRBV5-1 to TRBJ2-7, with 9 bases identical to TRBD1. The CDR3 is 15 residues long. Looked up from germline, CDR1 is SGHRS and CDR2 is YFSETQ. With V trimmed by 4 bases and J by 5 bases, 10 bases remained unmatched. The CDR3 region has the DNA TGCGCCAGCAGCGGGGGACAGGGCTATAACGACGAGCAGTACTTC. It yields the protein CASSGGQGYNDEQYF.

For the CDR3, the DNA is TGTGCCAGCAGTTCCAGGGGGAAAGAGACCCAGTACTTC. Its protein is CASSSRGKETQYF. This chain links TRBV28 with TRBJ2-5, with TRBD1 matching over 7 bases. This CDR3 comprises 13 residues. Trimming cost V 4 bases and J 3 bases; bases outside gene matches: 2. The germline gives CDR1 MDHEN, CDR2 SYDVKM.

About this clonotype: One end of the junction fails to match germline, which may point to a read error. V usage is TRBV4-2 and J usage is TRBJ2-2; 8 bases map to TRBD2. In germline, CDR1 is LGHNA, CDR2 YNFKEQ. This CDR3 region has 12 residues. CDR3 residues: CASSPPGGELFF. The CDR3 DNA reads as TGTGCCAGCAGCCCCCCGGGGGGGGAGCTTTTTTTT.

This clonotype was seen more than once but under ten times. V and J are TRBV14 and TRBJ2-7; D remains unclear. The CDR3 covers 13 residues. The germline CDR1 and CDR2 sequences are SGHDN and FVKESK. The V and J ends lost 0 bases and 7 bases respectively, with 10 bases between them. CDR3 residues: CASSQEVGEEQYF. In DNA form, the CDR3 reads TGTGCCAGCAGCCAAGAAGTCGGAGAAGAGCAGTACTTC.